This T cell receptor (beta chain) was obtained from a study of OX40 agonist ivuxolimab in advanced cancers. Data came from immunoSEQ multiplex PCR; TCRdb stores just in-frame clones and leaves some out. Found here are about 65,000 clones, about nine tenths of them singletons; the top ten hold 0.35% to 0.45%. The source of this sequence is an adult with an advanced solid tumor such as melanoma, head and neck, liver or kidney cancer. Material: CD4+ or CD8+ T cells sorted from blood, obtained in a trial of the OX40 agonist ivuxolimab.

CDR3 in DNA: TGCAGCACCCGTTGGGGACCCGAGCAGTACTTC. Translating it yields CSTRWGPEQYF. The chain is built from TRBV29-1 and TRBJ2-7, with D possibly being TRBD1 or TRBD2 (5 bases each). The CDR3 runs to 11 residues. Trimming shortened V by 8 bases and J by 6 bases, and 14 bases separated the two germline ends. CDR1 is SQVTM, CDR2 ANQGSEA, per germline.